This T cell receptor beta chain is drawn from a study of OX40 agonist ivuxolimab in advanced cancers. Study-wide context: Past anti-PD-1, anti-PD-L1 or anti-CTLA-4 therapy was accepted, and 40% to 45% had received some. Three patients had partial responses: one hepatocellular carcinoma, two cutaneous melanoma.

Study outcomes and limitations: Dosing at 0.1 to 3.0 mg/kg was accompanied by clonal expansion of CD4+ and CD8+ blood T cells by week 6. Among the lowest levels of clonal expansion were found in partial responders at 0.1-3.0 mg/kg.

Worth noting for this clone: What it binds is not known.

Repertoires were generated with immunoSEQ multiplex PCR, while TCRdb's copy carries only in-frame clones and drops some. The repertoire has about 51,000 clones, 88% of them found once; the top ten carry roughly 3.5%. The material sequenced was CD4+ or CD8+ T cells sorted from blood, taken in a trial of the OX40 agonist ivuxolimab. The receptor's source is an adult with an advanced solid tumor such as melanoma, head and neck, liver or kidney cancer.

The CDR3 nucleotides read TGTGCCAGCAGTCCATGGGGGAGGATCCAGCCCCAGCATTTT. Translation: CASSPWGRIQPQHF. The V and J genes are TRBV2 and TRBJ1-5; D is possibly TRBD1 (5 bases). The germline V and J ends were trimmed by 5 bases and 7 bases, with 15 bases remaining between them. CDR1 and CDR2 from the germline V gene are SNHLY and FYNNEI. The CDR3 is 14 residues long.